The TCR beta chain under discussion was sequenced for a study of T cells in Graves' hyperthyroidism and ophthalmopathy. Whole-study findings and limits: Separation of ophthalmopathy from stable hyperthyroidism was achieved by a 13 V-J model. Blood also contained most expanded thyroid clonotypes above 0.001.

Worth noting for this clonotype: Its target is not known.

CDR1 and CDR2 from the germline V gene are SGDLS and YYNGEE. Trimming removed 0 bases from V and 6 bases from J, with 13 bases in between. This CDR3 has 15 amino acids. The CDR3 regions of TCR beta were amplified from RNA transcripts. The primer set for the first-round RT-PCR of the TCR CDR3 was HTBI. TCRdb fed the multiplex PCR reads into MiXCR, producing one record per CDR3 protein. The top ten hold less than 85% of the sample, which has under 400,000 distinct CDR3 sequences, 25% seen once. The receptor was isolated from a man aged 50 or older with Graves' hyperthyroidism. The specimen was blood. The chain couples TRBV9 to TRBJ1-5, with unresolved D. CDR3 residues: CASSVGEGWGQPQHF. The CDR3 region has the DNA TGTGCCAGCAGCGTAGGCGAGGGATGGGGTCAGCCCCAGCATTTT. Complete variable domain (other parts from reference TRBV9 and TRBJ1-5): DSGVTQTPKHLITATGQRVTLRCSPRSGDLSVYWYQQSLDQGLQFLIQYYNGEERAKGNILERFSAQQFPDLHSELNLSSLELGDSALYFCASSVGEGWGQPQHFGDGTRLSIL.